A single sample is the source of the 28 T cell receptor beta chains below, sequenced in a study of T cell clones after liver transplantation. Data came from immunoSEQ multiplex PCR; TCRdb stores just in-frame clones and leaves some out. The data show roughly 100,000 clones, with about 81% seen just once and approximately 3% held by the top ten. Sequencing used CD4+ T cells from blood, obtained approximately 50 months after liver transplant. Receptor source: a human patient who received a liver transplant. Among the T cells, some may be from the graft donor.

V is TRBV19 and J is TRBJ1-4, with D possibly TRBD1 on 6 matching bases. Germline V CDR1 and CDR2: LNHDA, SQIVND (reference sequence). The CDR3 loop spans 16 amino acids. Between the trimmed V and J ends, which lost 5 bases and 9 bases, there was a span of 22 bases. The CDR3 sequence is CASSSPGQRLMKKLFF. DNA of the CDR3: TGTGCCAGTAGTTCTCCTGGACAGAGGCTAATGAAAAAACTGTTTTTT.

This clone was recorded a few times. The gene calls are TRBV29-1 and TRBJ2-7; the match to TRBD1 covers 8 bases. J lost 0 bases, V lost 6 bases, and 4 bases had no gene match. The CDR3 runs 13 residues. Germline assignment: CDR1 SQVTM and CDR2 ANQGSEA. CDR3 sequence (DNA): TGCAGCGTAGGGGACAGGAGCTCCTACGAGCAGTACTTC. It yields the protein CSVGDRSSYEQYF.

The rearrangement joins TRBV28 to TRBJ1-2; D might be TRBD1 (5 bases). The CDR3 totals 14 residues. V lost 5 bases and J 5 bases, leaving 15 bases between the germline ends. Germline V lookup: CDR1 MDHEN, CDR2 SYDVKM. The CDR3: CASSGVRGVYGYTF. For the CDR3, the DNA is TGTGCCAGCAGTGGGGTAAGGGGCGTTTATGGCTACACCTTC.

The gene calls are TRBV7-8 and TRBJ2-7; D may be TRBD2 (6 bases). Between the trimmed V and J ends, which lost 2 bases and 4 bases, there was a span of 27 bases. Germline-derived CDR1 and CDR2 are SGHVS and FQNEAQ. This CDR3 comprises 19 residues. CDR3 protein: CASSLNSVGFSGGGYEQYF. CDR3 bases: TGTGCCAGCAGCTTAAATTCCGTCGGATTTAGCGGAGGAGGGTACGAGCAGTACTTC.

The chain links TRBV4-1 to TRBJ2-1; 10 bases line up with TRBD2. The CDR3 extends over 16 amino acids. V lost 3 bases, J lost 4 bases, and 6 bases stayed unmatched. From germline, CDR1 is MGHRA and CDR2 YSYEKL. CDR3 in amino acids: CASSQAGTSAYNEQFF. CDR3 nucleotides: TGCGCCAGCAGCCAGGCCGGGACTAGCGCTTACAATGAGCAGTTCTTC.

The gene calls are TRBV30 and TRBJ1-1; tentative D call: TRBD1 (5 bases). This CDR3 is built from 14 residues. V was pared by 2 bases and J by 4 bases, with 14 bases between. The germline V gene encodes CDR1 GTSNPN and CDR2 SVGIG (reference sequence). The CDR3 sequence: CAWSRGGSGTEAFF. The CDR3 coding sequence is TGTGCCTGGAGTCGTGGGGGGTCGGGCACTGAAGCTTTCTTT.

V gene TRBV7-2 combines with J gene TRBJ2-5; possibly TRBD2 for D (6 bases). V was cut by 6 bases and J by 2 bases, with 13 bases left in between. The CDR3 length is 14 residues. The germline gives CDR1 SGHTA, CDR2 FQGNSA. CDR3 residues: CASRSGAGQETQYF. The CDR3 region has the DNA TGTGCCAGCAGATCCGGGGCGGGGCAAGAGACCCAGTACTTC. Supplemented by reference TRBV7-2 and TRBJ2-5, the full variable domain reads GAGVSQSPSNKVTEKGKDVELRCDPISGHTALYWYRQSLGQGLEFLIYFQGNSAPDKSGLPSDRFSAERTGGSVSTLTIQRTQQEDSAVYLCASRSGAGQETQYFGPGTRLLVL.

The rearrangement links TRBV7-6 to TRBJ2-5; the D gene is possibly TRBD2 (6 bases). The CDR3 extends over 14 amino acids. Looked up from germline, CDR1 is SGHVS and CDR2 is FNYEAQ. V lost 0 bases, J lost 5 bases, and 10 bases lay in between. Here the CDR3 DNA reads TGTGCCAGCAGCTTAGCGGCGGGAACCGAGACCCAGTACTTC. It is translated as CASSLAAGTETQYF.

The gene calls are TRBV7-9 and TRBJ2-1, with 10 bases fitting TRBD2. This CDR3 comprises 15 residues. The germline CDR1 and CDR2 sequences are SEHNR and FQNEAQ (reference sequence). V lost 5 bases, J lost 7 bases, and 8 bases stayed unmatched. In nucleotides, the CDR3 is TGTGCCAGCAGCCCGGGGGTAGCGGGAGGTAATGAGCAGTTCTTC. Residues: CASSPGVAGGNEQFF.

The CDR3, as DNA: TGTGCCAGCAGTCAACAGGGAATAAGTAATTCACCCCTCCACTTT. It is translated as CASSQQGISNSPLHF. The V call is TRBV2, the J call TRBJ1-6; a weak D match, TRBD1 (6 bases). V lost 5 bases to trimming and J lost 6 bases, with 14 bases between them. Germline values: CDR1 SNHLY, CDR2 FYNNEI. The CDR3 sequence is 15 residues long.

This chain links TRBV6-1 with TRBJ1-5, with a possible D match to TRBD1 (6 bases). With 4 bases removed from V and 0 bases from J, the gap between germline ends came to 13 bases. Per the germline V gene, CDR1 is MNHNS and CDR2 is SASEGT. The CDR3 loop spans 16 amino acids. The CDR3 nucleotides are TGTGCCAGCAGTGTGCAGGGGCACTATAGCAATCAGCCCCAGCATTTT. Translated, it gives CASSVQGHYSNQPQHF.

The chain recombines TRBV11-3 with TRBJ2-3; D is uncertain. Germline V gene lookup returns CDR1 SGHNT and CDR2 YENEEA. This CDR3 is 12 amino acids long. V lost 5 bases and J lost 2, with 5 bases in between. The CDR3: CASSTHTDTQYF. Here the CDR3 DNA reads TGTGCCAGCAGCACCCACACAGATACGCAGTATTTT.

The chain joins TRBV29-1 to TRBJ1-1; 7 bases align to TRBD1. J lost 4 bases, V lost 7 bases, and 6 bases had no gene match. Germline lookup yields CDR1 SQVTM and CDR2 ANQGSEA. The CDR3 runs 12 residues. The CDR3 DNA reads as TGCAGCGCTACCGACAGGGCCACTGAAGCTTTCTTT. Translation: CSATDRATEAFF.

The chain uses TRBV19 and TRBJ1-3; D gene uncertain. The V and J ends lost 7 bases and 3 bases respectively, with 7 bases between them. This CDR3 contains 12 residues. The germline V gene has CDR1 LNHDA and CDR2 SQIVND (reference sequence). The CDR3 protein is CASNIRGNTIYF. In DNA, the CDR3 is TGTGCCAGTAATATCCGTGGAAACACCATATATTTT.

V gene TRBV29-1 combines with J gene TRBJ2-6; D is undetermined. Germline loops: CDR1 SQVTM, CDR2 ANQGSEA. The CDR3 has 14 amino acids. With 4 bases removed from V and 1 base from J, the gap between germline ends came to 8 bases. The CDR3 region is CSVATGSGANVLTF. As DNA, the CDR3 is TGCAGCGTTGCGACCGGTTCTGGGGCCAACGTCCTGACTTTC.

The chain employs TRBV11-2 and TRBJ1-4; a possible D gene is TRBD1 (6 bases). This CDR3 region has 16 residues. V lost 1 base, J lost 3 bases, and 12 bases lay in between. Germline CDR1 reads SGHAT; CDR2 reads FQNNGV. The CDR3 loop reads CASSLVGQGPNEKLFF. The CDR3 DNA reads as TGTGCCAGCAGCTTAGTTGGGCAGGGGCCTAATGAAAAACTGTTTTTT.

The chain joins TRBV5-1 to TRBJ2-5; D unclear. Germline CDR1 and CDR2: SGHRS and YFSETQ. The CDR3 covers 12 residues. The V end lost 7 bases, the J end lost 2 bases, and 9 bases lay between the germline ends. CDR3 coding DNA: TGCGCCAGCGCGGCGAGGCAAGAGACCCAGTACTTC. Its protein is CASAARQETQYF.

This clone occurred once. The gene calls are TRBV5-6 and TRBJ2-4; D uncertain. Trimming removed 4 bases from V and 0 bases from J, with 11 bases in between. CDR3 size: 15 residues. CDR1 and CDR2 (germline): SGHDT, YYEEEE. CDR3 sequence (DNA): TGTGCCAGCAGCATTTTTGGGTCAGCCAAAAACATTCAGTACTTC. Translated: CASSIFGSAKNIQYF.

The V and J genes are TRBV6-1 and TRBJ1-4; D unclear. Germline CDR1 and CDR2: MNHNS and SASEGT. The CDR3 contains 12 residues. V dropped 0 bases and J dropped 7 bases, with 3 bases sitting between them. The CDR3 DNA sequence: TGTGCCAGCAGTGAAGCGGGTGAAAAACTGTTTTTT. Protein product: CASSEAGEKLFF.

The CDR3 DNA is TGTGCCAGCAGCTTTCGGACAGAGCAAAACATTCAGTACTTC. Translated, it gives CASSFRTEQNIQYF. The rearrangement uses TRBV13 and TRBJ2-4, with a weak D call TRBD1 (6 bases). CDR3 size: 14 residues. Germline V gives CDR1 PRHDT, CDR2 FYEKMQ (reference sequence). Trimming cost V 3 bases and J 5 bases, with 11 bases left between them.

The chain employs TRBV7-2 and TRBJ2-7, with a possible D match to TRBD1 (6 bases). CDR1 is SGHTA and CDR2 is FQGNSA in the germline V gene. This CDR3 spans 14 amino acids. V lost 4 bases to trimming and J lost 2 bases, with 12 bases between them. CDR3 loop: CASSSYRAPYEQYF. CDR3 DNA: TGTGCCAGCAGCTCCTACAGGGCCCCCTACGAGCAGTACTTC.

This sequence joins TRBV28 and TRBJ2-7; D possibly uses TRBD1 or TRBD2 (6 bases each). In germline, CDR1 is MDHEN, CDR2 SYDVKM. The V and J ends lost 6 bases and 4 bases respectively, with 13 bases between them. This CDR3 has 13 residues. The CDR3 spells CASRSTGRYEQYF. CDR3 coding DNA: TGTGCCAGCAGATCAACAGGGAGGTACGAGCAGTACTTC.

The chain's CDR3 is CASSSGGPLSQGYTF. The CDR3 bases are TGCGCCAGCAGCTCCGGGGGACCTCTTTCACAGGGCTACACCTTC. This chain joins TRBV5-1 and TRBJ1-2; TRBD1 is a possible D gene (5 bases). The CDR3 spans 15 residues. V shed 3 bases and J shed 8 bases, with 20 bases lying between them. Germline CDR1 and CDR2: SGHRS and YFSETQ. The whole variable domain, filled in from reference TRBV5-1 and TRBJ1-2, reads KAGVTQTPRYLIKTRGQQVTLSCSPISGHRSVSWYQQTPGQGLQFLFEYFSETQRNKGNFPGRFSGRQFSNSRSEMNVSTLELGDSALYLCASSSGGPLSQGYTFGSGTRLTVV.

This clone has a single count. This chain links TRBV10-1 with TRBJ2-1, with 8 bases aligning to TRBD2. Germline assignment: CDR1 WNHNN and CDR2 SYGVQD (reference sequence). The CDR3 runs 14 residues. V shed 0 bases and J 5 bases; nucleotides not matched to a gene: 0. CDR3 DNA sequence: TGCGCCAGCAGTGAGTCACTAGCGGACAATGAGCAGTTCTTC. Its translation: CASSESLADNEQFF.

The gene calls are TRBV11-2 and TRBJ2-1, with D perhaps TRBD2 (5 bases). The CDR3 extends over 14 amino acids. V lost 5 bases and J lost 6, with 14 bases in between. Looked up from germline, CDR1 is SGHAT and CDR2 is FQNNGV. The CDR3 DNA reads TGTGCCAGCAGCCAGAAGCGGATCTTCAATGAGCAGTTCTTC. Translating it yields CASSQKRIFNEQFF.

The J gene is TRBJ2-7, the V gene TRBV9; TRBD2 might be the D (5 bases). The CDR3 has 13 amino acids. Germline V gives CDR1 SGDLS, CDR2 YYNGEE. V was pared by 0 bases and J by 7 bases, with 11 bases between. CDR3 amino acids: CASSVEGRREQYF. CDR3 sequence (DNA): TGTGCCAGCAGCGTAGAAGGTAGGAGGGAGCAGTACTTC.

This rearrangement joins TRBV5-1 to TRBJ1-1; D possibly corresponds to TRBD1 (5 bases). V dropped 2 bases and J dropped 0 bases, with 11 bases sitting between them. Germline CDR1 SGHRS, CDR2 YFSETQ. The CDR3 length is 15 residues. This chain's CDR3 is CASSFDAGMNTEAFF. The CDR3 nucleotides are TGCGCCAGCAGCTTTGATGCAGGGATGAACACTGAAGCTTTCTTT.

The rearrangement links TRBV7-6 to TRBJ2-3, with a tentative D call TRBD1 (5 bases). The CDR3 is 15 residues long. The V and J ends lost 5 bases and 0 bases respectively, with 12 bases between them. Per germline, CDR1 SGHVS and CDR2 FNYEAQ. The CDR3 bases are TGTGCCAGCAGCCTTAATAGACAGAGCACAGATACGCAGTATTTT. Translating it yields CASSLNRQSTDTQYF. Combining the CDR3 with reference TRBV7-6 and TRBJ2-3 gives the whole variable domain GAGVSQSPRYKVTKRGQDVALRCDPISGHVSLYWYRQALGQGPEFLTYFNYEAQQDKSGLPNDRFSAERPEGSISTLTIQRTEQRDSAMYRCASSLNRQSTDTQYFGPGTRLTVL.